A single sample gave rise to the 17 T cell receptor beta chains below, sequenced in a study of human T cells and chemical hapten exposure. Noted time point: pre-sensitization, week 0. Treatment specified: therapeutic diphenylcyclopropenone sensitization with weekly scalp DPC. TCRdb re-called the RACE reads through MiXCR, storing one row per CDR3 protein. The sample yields more than 300,000 distinct CDR3 sequences, 4.5% to 7% seen once. The source material was whole blood, sampled in connection with sensitization to the hapten diphenylcyclopropenone (DPC). The receptors come from a woman aged 18-29 years with alopecia areata. Some clones in this sample may be carry-over from other donors' samples.

In this sample, this clonotype turned up a few times. The chain uses TRBV28 and TRBJ1-4; 9 bases are shared with TRBD1. Looked up from germline, CDR1 is MDHEN and CDR2 is SYDVKM. J was trimmed by 6 bases and V by 4 bases; bases with no gene match: 0. This CDR3 is built from 13 residues. CDR3 sequence (DNA): TGTGCCAGCAGTTGGGACAGGGATGAAAAACTGTTTTTT. Its translation is CASSWDRDEKLFF.

This clonotype has ten or more counts. V usage is TRBV14 and J usage is TRBJ1-1, with a weak D call TRBD1 (6 bases). The V gene lost 8 bases and the J gene lost 0 bases, with 10 bases spanning the gap. Germline values: CDR1 SGHDN, CDR2 FVKESK. This CDR3 has 13 amino acids. As DNA, the CDR3 is TGTGCCAGCTCCCAGGGGATGAACACTGAAGCTTTCTTT. Translating gives CASSQGMNTEAFF.

At least ten counts were recorded for this clonotype. CDR3: CASSLALGGKPQHF. The CDR3 DNA reads TGTGCCAGCAGTTTAGCGCTAGGGGGGAAGCCCCAGCATTTT. The rearrangement uses TRBV12-3 or TRBV12-4 and TRBJ1-5; TRBD1 is a possible D gene (6 bases). The germline V and J ends were trimmed by 0 bases and 8 bases, with 11 bases remaining between them. The CDR3 consists of 14 residues.

This clonotype occurred many times. The genes are TRBV20-1 and TRBJ1-5, with a possible D match to TRBD1 (5 bases). Per germline, CDR1 DFQATT and CDR2 SNEGSKA (reference sequence). The CDR3 extends over 16 amino acids. V was cut by 3 bases and J by 0 bases, with 15 bases left in between. The CDR3 DNA sequence: TGCAGTGCTAGTTGGGGCGGGAGGCATAGCAATCAGCCCCAGCATTTT. As protein: CSASWGGRHSNQPQHF.

This clonotype was found many times. Here the CDR3 DNA reads TGTGCCAGCAGTTACTCGCTCCCCCGGCAGGGGACAAACACTGAAGCTTTCTTT. Translation gives CASSYSLPRQGTNTEAFF. V usage is TRBV6-5 and J usage is TRBJ1-1; D is possibly TRBD1 (6 bases). Germline assignment: CDR1 MNHEY and CDR2 SVGAGI. V was shortened by 0 bases and J by 2 bases, with 19 bases between the two germline ends. The CDR3 is made up of 18 amino acids.

Details on this clonotype: An end of the junction does not agree with germline; a read error may underlie this. V gene TRBV12-3 or TRBV12-4 combines with J gene TRBJ2-3; maybe TRBD1 (6 bases). The CDR3 runs to 16 residues. The CDR3 bases are TGTGCCAGCAGTTTGGCCGGACAGTCTAGCACAGATACGCTGTATTTT. It codes for CASSLAGQSSTDTLYF.

This clonotype was counted at least ten times. This chain links TRBV15 with TRBJ2-7; D ambiguous. CDR3 length: 13 amino acids. Germline CDR1 is LNHNV and CDR2 is YYDKDF (reference sequence). Trimming pared 8 bases from V and 6 bases from J, leaving 17 bases between. The chain's CDR3 is CATGETAFPEQYF. CDR3 bases: TGTGCCACCGGCGAAACGGCATTCCCCGAGCAGTACTTC.

In its sample, this clonotype was seen a few times. The V gene is TRBV2, the J gene TRBJ1-5, with 7 bases matching TRBD1. The germline CDR1 and CDR2 sequences are SNHLY and FYNNEI. CDR3 length: 14 amino acids. The J segment lost 4 bases and the V segment lost 4 bases, leaving 4 bases of the junction unmatched. The CDR3 loop is CASSATGRNQPQHF. The CDR3 nucleotides are TGTGCCAGCAGTGCGACAGGGCGGAATCAGCCCCAGCATTTT.

In this sample, this clonotype turned up once. The gene calls are TRBV29-1 and TRBJ1-2; D unresolved. Trimming left V 8 bases short and J 8 bases short, with 15 bases between. Germline assignment: CDR1 SQVTM and CDR2 ANQGSEA. This CDR3 comprises 11 residues. The CDR3 DNA reads as TGCAGCCCCGACGTGGAGGAAGGCTACACCTTC. Its translation: CSPDVEEGYTF.

The genes are TRBV27 and TRBJ2-7; D call uncertain. The V gene lost 3 bases and the J gene lost 3 bases, with 9 bases spanning the gap. Germline-derived CDR1 and CDR2 are MNHEY and SMNVEV (reference sequence). This CDR3 comprises 13 residues. Written as DNA, the CDR3 is TGTGCCAGCAGTTTCTCCCTGGGCTACGAGCAGTACTTC. Its translation is CASSFSLGYEQYF.

This clonotype was observed many times. CDR3 region: CASSLGHYSTDTQYF. The CDR3 bases are TGTGCCAGCAGCTTAGGACACTATAGCACAGATACGCAGTATTTT. The chain links TRBV7-8 to TRBJ2-3, with unresolved D. Germline CDR1 is SGHVS and CDR2 is FQNEAQ. Between the trimmed V and J ends, which lost 1 base and 0 bases, there was a span of 8 bases. The CDR3 covers 15 residues.

In its sample, this clonotype was seen a few times. V gene TRBV18 combines with J gene TRBJ1-3; no clear D gene. The CDR3 totals 16 residues. Trimming shortened V by 2 bases and J by 0 bases, and 11 bases separated the two germline ends. Germline assignment: CDR1 KGHSH and CDR2 LQKENI. The CDR3 here is CASSPAQPSSGNTIYF. In nucleotides, the CDR3 is TGTGCCAGCTCACCAGCTCAACCCAGCTCTGGAAACACCATATATTTT.

This clonotype turned up a few times. CDR3 sequence reads: CASSQVGFNTEAFF. The CDR3 DNA sequence: TGTGCCAGCAGCCAAGTCGGATTCAACACTGAAGCTTTCTTT. V and J are TRBV14 and TRBJ1-1; no clear D. Germline V gene sequence: CDR1 SGHDN, CDR2 FVKESK. Trimming stripped 1 base from V and 2 bases from J, with 8 bases between. CDR3 length: 14 amino acids.

This clonotype was detected many times. Mismatch with germline at one junction end may stem from a read error. The genes are TRBV7-7 and TRBJ2-5, with D possibly being TRBD2 (6 bases). Germline V gene lookup returns CDR1 SSHAT and CDR2 FNYEAQ (reference sequence). CDR3 length: 13 amino acids. CDR3 residues: CASSSGLQETQYF. As DNA, the CDR3 is TGTGCTAGCAGCTCGGGACTGCAAGAGACCCAGTACTTC.

The chain joins TRBV7-2 to TRBJ2-1, with D unresolved. Germline V gene data show CDR1 as SGHTA and CDR2 as FQGNSA. Trimming cost V 2 bases and J 6 bases, with 11 bases left between them. This CDR3 has 14 amino acids. This CDR3 is CASSLKGSINEQFF. The CDR3, as DNA: TGTGCCAGCAGCTTAAAGGGTTCAATCAATGAGCAGTTCTTC.

The rearrangement links TRBV5-1 to TRBJ2-5; D tentatively reads TRBD1 or TRBD2 (7 bases each). The CDR3 contains 16 residues. Deletions cut 1 base from V and 5 bases from J, with 18 bases between. Germline CDR1 reads SGHRS; CDR2 reads YFSETQ. Here the CDR3 DNA reads TGCGCCAGCAGCTTGCAGGGGGACTATAGGGTGGAGACCCAGTACTTC. Translating it yields CASSLQGDYRVETQYF.

Note on this clonotype: One base away lies a much larger clone, so this may be a sequencing read error. V is TRBV12-3 or TRBV12-4 and J is TRBJ2-5, with 15 bases identical to TRBD2. CDR3 length: 17 amino acids. J was trimmed by 4 bases and V by 6 bases; bases with no gene match: 9. The CDR3 coding sequence is TGTGCCAGCAGCCGGACTAGCGGGGGGGCATTTGCAGAGACCCAGTACTTC. Amino acid sequence: CASSRTSGGAFAETQYF.